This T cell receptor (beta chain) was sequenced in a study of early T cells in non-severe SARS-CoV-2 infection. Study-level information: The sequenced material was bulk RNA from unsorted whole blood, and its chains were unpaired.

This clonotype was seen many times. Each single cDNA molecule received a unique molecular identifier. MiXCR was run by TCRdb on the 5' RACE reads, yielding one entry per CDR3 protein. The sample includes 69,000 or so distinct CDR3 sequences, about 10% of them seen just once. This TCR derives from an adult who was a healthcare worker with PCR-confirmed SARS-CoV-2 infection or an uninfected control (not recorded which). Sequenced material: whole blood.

CDR3 bases: TGCAGCGCCCGGACAGGGGGCGAGAGTGGCTACACCTTC. It codes for CSARTGGESGYTF. The chain combines TRBV29-1 with TRBJ1-2, with 11 bases identical to TRBD1. Germline CDR1 and CDR2: SQVTM and ANQGSEA. The CDR3 is made up of 13 amino acids. Trimming at V came to 7 bases and at J to 7 bases, leaving 8 bases not matched to a gene.